The 20 T cell receptor beta chains presented below share a single source sample, sequenced in a study of blood T cell repertoires in COVID-19. Assay used: immunoSEQ multiplex PCR; TCRdb lists only in-frame clones, some missing. The repertoire holds about 220,000 clones, with 82% as singletons. What was sequenced was PBMCs or T cells enriched from blood (not recorded which). These receptors were collected from a woman in her sixties who had recovered from COVID-19.

The J gene is TRBJ1-2, the V gene TRBV10-3; 12 bases are a match to TRBD1. Unmatched junction bases numbered 7, after V lost 5 bases and J lost 6 bases. The CDR3 is 15 amino acids. CDR1 is ENHRY and CDR2 is SYGVKD in the germline V gene. The CDR3 loop is CAISRSGTGGHGYTF. CDR3 bases: TGTGCCATCAGTAGATCCGGGACAGGGGGCCATGGCTACACCTTC.

This clone showed up just a few times. This chain's CDR3 is CASRGVDFTDTQYF. CDR3 DNA sequence: TGTGCCAGTAGAGGTGTAGACTTCACAGATACGCAGTATTTT. The chain couples TRBV19 to TRBJ2-3; D ambiguous. CDR1 is LNHDA, CDR2 SQIVND, per germline (reference sequence). The germline V and J ends were trimmed by 6 bases and 2 bases, with 12 bases remaining between them. The CDR3 spans 14 residues. The entire variable domain, with the rest obtained from reference TRBV19 and TRBJ2-3, is as follows: DGGITQSPKYLFRKEGQNVTLSCEQNLNHDAMYWYRQDPGQGLRLIYYSQIVNDFQKGDIAEGYSVSREKKESFPLTVTSAQKNPTAFYLCASRGVDFTDTQYFGPGTRLTVL.

J is TRBJ1-1 and V is TRBV7-9; tentatively, D is TRBD1 (6 bases). Germline V lookup: CDR1 SEHNR, CDR2 FQNEAQ (reference sequence). The CDR3 contains 14 residues. The V end was cut by 2 bases, the J end by 1 base, with 8 bases between. CDR3 nucleotides: TGTGCCAGCAGCTTAACAGGGAAGAACACTGAAGCTTTCTTT. It specifies CASSLTGKNTEAFF.

This chain connects TRBV18 to TRBJ2-2; TRBD1 aligns across 7 bases. The CDR3 is 15 residues long. CDR1 is KGHSH and CDR2 is LQKENI in the germline V gene. The ends lost 1 base at V and 7 bases at J; junction bases unmatched: 6. CDR3 bases: TGTGCCAGCTCACCACAACAGGGGATAGGCGGGGAGCTGTTTTTT. Translated: CASSPQQGIGGELFF.

The CDR3 sequence: CATGAETNTEAFF. The CDR3 bases are TGTGCCACGGGGGCAGAAACTAACACTGAAGCTTTCTTT. The chain carries TRBV15 and TRBJ1-1, with a tentative D call TRBD1 (6 bases). V was trimmed by 9 bases and J by 2 bases, leaving 13 bases between them. Germline V gives CDR1 LNHNV, CDR2 YYDKDF (reference sequence). CDR3 length equals 13 residues.

V is TRBV27 and J is TRBJ1-1; no definite D call. The CDR3 length is 14 residues. Germline-derived CDR1 and CDR2 are MNHEY and SMNVEV (reference sequence). With 5 bases removed from V and 0 bases from J, the gap between germline ends came to 10 bases. The CDR3 DNA reads TGTGCCAGCAGTCCTGCACACATGAACACTGAAGCTTTCTTT. Amino acid sequence: CASSPAHMNTEAFF.

The chain is built from TRBV7-9 and TRBJ2-1; tentatively, D is TRBD1 (5 bases). The germline CDR1 and CDR2 sequences are SEHNR and FQNEAQ (reference sequence). The V end was cut by 5 bases, the J end by 0 bases, with 14 bases between. This CDR3 is built from 16 residues. The CDR3 loop is CASSPYRISSYNEQFF. CDR3 bases: TGTGCCAGCAGCCCCTACAGGATTAGCTCCTACAATGAGCAGTTCTTC.

The chain is built from TRBV7-2 and TRBJ2-3, with D possibly matching TRBD1 (5 bases). The CDR3 runs to 14 residues. Germline V gives CDR1 SGHTA, CDR2 FQGNSA. V was trimmed by 0 bases and J by 10 bases, leaving 14 bases between them. Written as DNA, the CDR3 is TGTGCCAGCAGCTTAGCGGGGCCGATAGGTTCGCAGTATTTT. Translated: CASSLAGPIGSQYF. The complete variable domain, with remaining parts taken from reference TRBV7-2 and TRBJ2-3, reads GAGVSQSPSNKVTEKGKDVELRCDPISGHTALYWYRQSLGQGLEFLIYFQGNSAPDKSGLPSDRFSAERTGGSVSTLTIQRTQQEDSAVYLCASSLAGPIGSQYFGPGTRLTVL.

This clone showed up just once. The J gene is TRBJ1-5, the V gene TRBV6-2 or TRBV6-3; D possibly corresponds to TRBD1 (6 bases). V shed 3 bases and J shed 2 bases, with 11 bases lying between them. The CDR3 is 15 residues long. The V gene's germline CDR1 is MNHEY and CDR2 SVGEGT. The CDR3 loop is CASSYWRTGNQPQHF. The CDR3 DNA reads TGTGCCAGCAGTTATTGGAGGACAGGCAATCAGCCCCAGCATTTT.

The chain has TRBV5-5 and TRBJ2-5; TRBD2 is a possible D gene (5 bases). Trimming left V 0 bases short and J 5 bases short, with 14 bases between. The CDR3 has 15 residues. Germline V gene data show CDR1 as SGHKS and CDR2 as YYEKEE (reference sequence). This chain's CDR3 is CASSLAWARGETQYF. The CDR3 DNA is TGTGCCAGCAGCTTGGCTTGGGCCCGAGGGGAGACCCAGTACTTC.

The chain employs TRBV5-5 and TRBJ1-4; 7 bases fit TRBD1. V dropped 0 bases and J dropped 5; count of bases not matched to a gene: 7. The germline V gene has CDR1 SGHKS and CDR2 YYEKEE (reference sequence). The CDR3 is made up of 16 amino acids. This chain's CDR3 is CASSLAGQGENEKLFF. CDR3 in DNA: TGTGCCAGCAGCTTGGCCGGGCAGGGGGAGAATGAAAAACTGTTTTTT.

This clone has only one observation. The chain recombines TRBV5-1 with TRBJ2-1; D call uncertain. V gave up 1 base and J gave up 3 bases, with 11 bases separating them. CDR3 size: 15 residues. The germline gives CDR1 SGHRS, CDR2 YFSETQ. The CDR3 sequence: CASSLPASLYNEQFF. CDR3 bases: TGCGCCAGCAGCTTGCCCGCGTCCCTCTACAATGAGCAGTTCTTC.

The chain is built from TRBV27 and TRBJ1-5; TRBD1 matches at 7 bases. There are 15 residues in the CDR3. Germline values: CDR1 MNHEY, CDR2 SMNVEV (reference sequence). The V and J ends lost 5 bases and 4 bases, in that order; junction bases with no gene match: 8. Here the CDR3 reads CASSPRGRGNQPQHF. In nucleotides, the CDR3 is TGTGCCAGCAGTCCGAGGGGGCGCGGTAATCAGCCCCAGCATTTT.

The CDR3 protein is CASSSLTGELFF. As DNA, the CDR3 is TGTGCCAGCAGCTCTTTGACCGGGGAGCTGTTTTTT. The gene calls are TRBV9 and TRBJ2-2; D is ambiguous. Germline loops: CDR1 SGDLS, CDR2 YYNGEE. V dropped 4 bases and J dropped 5 bases, with 6 bases sitting between them. The CDR3 has 12 residues.

The chain employs TRBV25-1 and TRBJ2-7; 7 bases line up with TRBD2. Looked up from germline, CDR1 is MGHDK and CDR2 is SYGVNS. CDR3 size: 13 residues. The ends lost 4 bases at V and 6 bases at J; junction bases unmatched: 6. CDR3 sequence reads: CASSVGGQREQYF. Written as DNA, the CDR3 is TGTGCCAGCAGTGTGGGAGGGCAACGCGAGCAGTACTTC.

The chain recombines TRBV19 with TRBJ1-1, with unresolved D. V gave up 3 bases and J gave up 1 base, with 6 bases separating them. The CDR3 loop spans 13 amino acids. From germline, CDR1 is LNHDA and CDR2 SQIVND (reference sequence). CDR3 sequence: CASSMEPNTEAFF. For the CDR3, the DNA is TGTGCCAGTAGTATGGAGCCGAACACTGAAGCTTTCTTT. Together with reference TRBV19 and TRBJ1-1, the CDR3 gives the full variable domain: DGGITQSPKYLFRKEGQNVTLSCEQNLNHDAMYWYRQDPGQGLRLIYYSQIVNDFQKGDIAEGYSVSREKKESFPLTVTSAQKNPTAFYLCASSMEPNTEAFFGQGTRLTVV.

The chain joins TRBV9 to TRBJ1-1; a possible D gene is TRBD1 (5 bases). Looked up from germline, CDR1 is SGDLS and CDR2 is YYNGEE. The CDR3 runs to 15 residues. Trimming took 0 bases from V and 2 from J, leaving 11 bases between them. The CDR3 DNA follows: TGTGCCAGCAGCGTAGTAACAGGCTATAACACTGAAGCTTTCTTT. Translated: CASSVVTGYNTEAFF. The full variable domain, completed using reference TRBV9 and TRBJ1-1, is DSGVTQTPKHLITATGQRVTLRCSPRSGDLSVYWYQQSLDQGLQFLIQYYNGEERAKGNILERFSAQQFPDLHSELNLSSLELGDSALYFCASSVVTGYNTEAFFGQGTRLTVV.

The chain is built from TRBV6-5 and TRBJ2-1; 11 bases match TRBD2. CDR1 and CDR2 from the germline V gene are MNHEY and SVGAGI. The CDR3 spans 14 residues. V shed 6 bases and J 6 bases; nucleotides not matched to a gene: 4. The CDR3 DNA reads TGTGCCAGCAGGCTAGCGGGAGGAGGCAATGAGCAGTTCTTC. Translating it yields CASRLAGGGNEQFF.

This chain links TRBV3-1 (or the pseudogene TRBV3-2) with TRBJ2-7; possible D gene TRBD2, 5 bases. Germline assignment: CDR1 LGHDT and CDR2 YNNKEL (reference sequence). The CDR3 runs to 16 residues. V lost 4 bases and J 0 bases, leaving 16 bases between the germline ends. This CDR3 is CASSLVHRGSSYEQYF. DNA for the CDR3: TGTGCCAGCAGCCTAGTTCATAGAGGGAGCTCCTACGAGCAGTACTTC.

This clone was counted a few times. This rearrangement joins TRBV7-9 to TRBJ2-7; a weak D match, TRBD2 (7 bases). V gave up 5 bases and J gave up 5 bases, with 13 bases separating them. CDR3 length: 13 amino acids. Germline V lookup: CDR1 SEHNR, CDR2 FQNEAQ (reference sequence). In nucleotides, the CDR3 is TGTGCCAGCAGCCTCGACGGGGGGCACGAGCAGTACTTC. It translates to CASSLDGGHEQYF.